These 20 T cell receptor beta chains were all obtained from the same sample, sequenced in a study of T cells after yellow fever vaccination. Each CDR3 protein is one row after TCRdb ran MiXCR on the 5' RACE reads. The sample has 250,000 to 400,000 distinct CDR3 sequences; approximately 4.5% are singletons. This specimen was PBMCs, taken 15 days after the yellow fever booster vaccination. The receptors come from a man aged 18 to 35 who received the YFV17D yellow fever vaccine.

This clonotype was seen many times. The chain is built from TRBV20-1 and TRBJ2-3; TRBD1 is a possible D gene (6 bases). The V end lost 5 bases, the J end lost 1 base, and 10 bases lay between the germline ends. From germline, CDR1 is DFQATT and CDR2 SNEGSKA (reference sequence). The CDR3 is 13 amino acids. Written as DNA, the CDR3 is TGCAGTGCTTACTGGGGGCGCACAGATACGCAGTATTTT. Translated, it gives CSAYWGRTDTQYF.

In this sample, this clonotype turned up many times. CDR3 DNA sequence: TGTGCCAGCAGTTACGAGGATAACTATGGCTACACCTTC. It yields the protein CASSYEDNYGYTF. V is TRBV6-5 and J is TRBJ1-2; D remains unclear. The CDR3 runs to 13 residues. V was clipped by 2 bases and J by 1 base, with 5 bases between them. Germline CDR1 is MNHEY and CDR2 is SVGAGI.

This clonotype was detected a few times. V usage is TRBV10-3 and J usage is TRBJ2-1; D is perhaps TRBD1 (6 bases). Germline V gene lookup returns CDR1 ENHRY and CDR2 SYGVKD. The V gene lost 4 bases and the J gene lost 0 bases, with 10 bases spanning the gap. This CDR3 is 15 amino acids long. The CDR3 spells CAISGADSSYNEQFF. Here the CDR3 DNA reads TGTGCCATCAGTGGGGCGGACAGCTCCTACAATGAGCAGTTCTTC.

This clonotype showed up just a few times. The chain recombines TRBV20-1 with TRBJ2-3; 8 bases fit TRBD1. The CDR3 is made up of 11 amino acids. V shed 8 bases and J 4 bases; nucleotides not matched to a gene: 2. Germline-derived CDR1 and CDR2 are DFQATT and SNEGSKA (reference sequence). The CDR3 spells CSPRGPDTQYF. As DNA, the CDR3 is TGCAGTCCCAGGGGGCCAGATACGCAGTATTTT.

This clonotype came up a few times. The chain uses TRBV6-6 and TRBJ1-2; 7 bases align to TRBD1. The J segment lost 3 bases and the V segment lost 5 bases, leaving 9 bases of the junction unmatched. The length of the CDR3 is 15 residues. Germline CDR1 reads MNHNY; CDR2 reads SVGAGI (reference sequence). This CDR3 reads CASSLPQGSYYGYTF. The DNA of the CDR3 is TGTGCCAGCAGTCTCCCACAGGGGTCATACTATGGCTACACCTTC.

This clonotype was counted at least ten times. CDR3 nucleotides: TGCAGTGCTCACGGGGGACAGGGGATGAACTACTATGGCTACACCTTC. Protein: CSAHGGQGMNYYGYTF. The rearrangement joins TRBV20-1 to TRBJ1-2; 10 bases align to TRBD1. The J segment lost 3 bases and the V segment lost 5 bases, leaving 12 bases of the junction unmatched. The CDR3 is 16 residues long. CDR1 and CDR2 from the germline V gene are DFQATT and SNEGSKA (reference sequence).

This clonotype was detected many times. The CDR3 loop reads CASSRLQGGDYGYTF. Here the CDR3 DNA reads TGTGCCAGCAGCAGATTACAGGGAGGGGACTATGGCTACACCTTC. V and J are TRBV7-2 and TRBJ1-2; D is perhaps TRBD1 (6 bases). CDR1 SGHTA and CDR2 FQGNSA come from the germline V gene. V gave up 5 bases and J gave up 3 bases, with 16 bases separating them. This CDR3 spans 15 amino acids.

This sequence joins TRBV24-1 and TRBJ2-3; D not certain. The length of the CDR3 is 15 residues. The germline V gene has CDR1 KGHDR and CDR2 SFDVKD. Trimming cost V 4 bases and J 2 bases, with 12 bases left between them. CDR3 region: CATSESVRATDTQYF. CDR3 sequence (DNA): TGTGCCACCAGTGAGTCCGTACGCGCCACAGATACGCAGTATTTT.

This clonotype was seen ten or more times. The chain couples TRBV20-1 to TRBJ2-5; D remains unclear. Trimming removed 2 bases at V and 3 bases at J, with 7 bases between. CDR1 DFQATT and CDR2 SNEGSKA come from the germline V gene (reference sequence). This CDR3 has 12 amino acids. CDR3 nucleotide sequence: TGCAGTGCTAGACTGCAGGAAGAGACCCAGTACTTC. This gives the protein CSARLQEETQYF.

V and J are TRBV5-1 and TRBJ2-1; D ambiguous. V lost 7 bases and J lost 0, with 8 bases in between. The CDR3 covers 13 residues. CDR1 and CDR2 from the germline V gene are SGHRS and YFSETQ. The CDR3 region has the DNA TGCGCCAGCCACTGGGACTCCTACAATGAGCAGTTCTTC. Translation gives CASHWDSYNEQFF.

CDR3 nucleotides: TGTGCCAGCAGTTTATTGTTCCAGGAAACGGGTGGCTACACCTTC. Protein: CASSLLFQETGGYTF. The chain combines TRBV27 with TRBJ1-2; D gene uncertain. This CDR3 is built from 15 residues. Germline V gene sequence: CDR1 MNHEY, CDR2 SMNVEV (reference sequence). Trimming pared 1 base from V and 7 bases from J, leaving 16 bases between.

This clonotype was found a few times. V and J are TRBV20-1 and TRBJ2-5; D is perhaps TRBD1 or TRBD2 (5 bases each). Germline V gene data show CDR1 as DFQATT and CDR2 as SNEGSKA (reference sequence). The CDR3 spans 14 residues. The germline V and J ends were trimmed by 0 bases and 1 base, with 9 bases remaining between them. CDR3 sequence: CSARDGTSQETQYF. The CDR3, as DNA: TGCAGTGCTAGAGATGGGACCTCCCAAGAGACCCAGTACTTC.

The J gene is TRBJ1-2, the V gene TRBV19, with D perhaps TRBD1 (5 bases). Germline V gene sequence: CDR1 LNHDA, CDR2 SQIVND (reference sequence). The V and J ends lost 3 bases and 4 bases respectively, with 15 bases between them. This CDR3 is built from 15 residues. The CDR3 reads CASSIFPPGVYGYTF. The CDR3 DNA reads TGTGCCAGTAGTATCTTTCCCCCGGGGGTCTATGGCTACACCTTC.

This clonotype was recorded at least ten times. The DNA of the CDR3 is TGTGCTAGTGGTTTGGTAACAGGGTTAGGATCAAACTATGGCTACACCTTC. Translating gives CASGLVTGLGSNYGYTF. The chain is built from TRBV12-5 and TRBJ1-2, with D perhaps TRBD1 (6 bases). The CDR3 contains 17 residues. Per germline, CDR1 LGHNT and CDR2 FRNRAP. V was shortened by 0 bases and J by 2 bases, with 16 bases between the two germline ends. Full variable domain (missing parts from reference TRBV12-5 and TRBJ1-2): DARVTQTPRHKVTEMGQEVTMRCQPILGHNTVFWYRQTMMQGLELLAYFRNRAPLDDSGMPKDRFSAEMPDATLATLKIQPSEPRDSAVYFCASGLVTGLGSNYGYTFGSGTRLTVV.

This clonotype was seen repeatedly, ten times or more. The J gene is TRBJ2-1, the V gene TRBV4-1, with D unresolved. This CDR3 has 15 residues. V was shortened by 1 base and J by 8 bases, with 15 bases between the two germline ends. In germline, CDR1 is MGHRA, CDR2 YSYEKL. The chain's CDR3 is CASSQASDVQDEQFF. The CDR3 DNA reads TGCGCCAGCAGCCAAGCCTCGGACGTTCAGGATGAGCAGTTCTTC.

This clonotype appeared many times. The V gene is TRBV20-1, the J gene TRBJ2-7, with 8 bases lining up with TRBD1. This CDR3 spans 13 amino acids. CDR1 is DFQATT, CDR2 SNEGSKA, per germline (reference sequence). The DNA of the CDR3 is TGCAGCCCTCGGGACAGGAGATCCTACGAGCAGTACTTC. It encodes CSPRDRRSYEQYF.

The J gene is TRBJ2-1, the V gene TRBV6-6; possibly TRBD2 for D (5 bases). Trimming cost V 2 bases and J 8 bases, with 16 bases left between them. The V gene's germline CDR1 is MNHNY and CDR2 SVGAGI (reference sequence). This CDR3 spans 15 amino acids. The CDR3 coding sequence is TGTGCCAGCAGTTACGAAGATGAGGGTCCCTATGAGCAGTTCTTC. It specifies CASSYEDEGPYEQFF.

This clonotype has more than one count but fewer than ten. The chain has TRBV15 and TRBJ1-1; no definite D call. This CDR3 comprises 11 residues. With 3 bases removed from V and 5 bases from J, the gap between germline ends came to 4 bases. CDR1 is LNHNV and CDR2 is YYDKDF in the germline V gene (reference sequence). This CDR3 reads CATSRSTEAFF. The CDR3, as DNA: TGTGCCACCAGCAGGTCTACTGAAGCTTTCTTT.

This clonotype came up many times. The chain uses TRBV15 and TRBJ1-1, with D tentatively TRBD1 (6 bases). This CDR3 contains 15 residues. V shed 3 bases and J shed 1 base, with 12 bases lying between them. The germline V gene encodes CDR1 LNHNV and CDR2 YYDKDF (reference sequence). Here the CDR3 DNA reads TGTGCCACCAGCAGGGGATTCAGGGGGAACACTGAAGCTTTCTTT. Protein: CATSRGFRGNTEAFF.

The gene calls are TRBV20-1 and TRBJ2-2, with D maybe TRBD2 (6 bases). In germline, CDR1 is DFQATT, CDR2 SNEGSKA (reference sequence). V was cut by 1 base and J by 4 bases, with 16 bases left in between. The CDR3 has 16 residues. CDR3 amino acids: CSARALGRGLTGELFF. CDR3 in DNA: TGCAGTGCTAGAGCCCTTGGGCGGGGTCTCACCGGGGAGCTGTTTTTT.